Below, one TCR beta chain is given with its context. This sample was taken from a study of shared clonotypes between healthy human individuals. Data came from immunoSEQ multiplex PCR; TCRdb stores just in-frame clones and leaves some out. The sample has some 2.1 million clones; about 95% are singletons. The V and J ends lost 2 bases and 4 bases respectively, with 12 bases between them. The CDR3 extends over 16 amino acids. Germline values: CDR1 SEHNR, CDR2 FQNEAQ (reference sequence). J is TRBJ2-6 and V is TRBV7-9, with D unclear. The sequenced sample was naive CD4+ T cells sorted from blood. The subset was: CD45RA+ positively selected. The receptor was isolated from a man between 18 and 35 years old in good health. The chain's CDR3 is CASSLQPASGANVLTF. The CDR3 DNA reads TGTGCCAGCAGCTTACAACCCGCGTCCGGGGCCAACGTCCTGACTTTC.